The T cell receptor (beta chain) described here comes from a study of T cells in women clearing cervical HPV infection. Study-level background: Control women cleared a single incident HPV16 infection within 12 months.

A note on this clone: Its antigen is still unknown. The DNA ends 3 residues before the CDR3 does, and the rest of the CDR3 is filled in from the germline J gene.

Germline loops: CDR1 LNHDA, CDR2 SQIVND (reference sequence). Trimming took 6 bases from V and 7 from J, leaving 18 bases between them. The CDR3 contains 14 residues. Genomic DNA, averaging roughly 1,200 ng per sample, yielded TCR beta CDR3 via immunoSEQ. Clones were sequenced by immunoSEQ multiplex PCR, and TCRdb holds only the in-frame ones, with some missing. This sample's clone table lists fewer than 30,000 clones. General study findings and limits: Controls had more TRBV6-7 (about 0.16%) than cases (approximately 0.11%). Repertoire richness, not evenness, was significantly elevated in CIN3+ cases versus controls.

Sequenced: blood buffy coat. The chain carries TRBV19 and TRBJ1-2; possibly TRBD1 for D (5 bases). The sequence was obtained from a woman aged 18-70 years with a cervical HPV16 infection that either progressed to CIN3+ or cleared (not recorded which). This chain's CDR3 is CASRPDPQGGGYTF. Incomplete CDR3 DNA: TGTGCCAGTAGACCCGACCCGCAGGGTGGTGGC. The full variable domain, completed using reference TRBV19 and TRBJ1-2, is DGGITQSPKYLFRKEGQNVTLSCEQNLNHDAMYWYRQDPGQGLRLIYYSQIVNDFQKGDIAEGYSVSREKKESFPLTVTSAQKNPTAFYLCASRPDPQGGGYTFGSGTRLTVV.